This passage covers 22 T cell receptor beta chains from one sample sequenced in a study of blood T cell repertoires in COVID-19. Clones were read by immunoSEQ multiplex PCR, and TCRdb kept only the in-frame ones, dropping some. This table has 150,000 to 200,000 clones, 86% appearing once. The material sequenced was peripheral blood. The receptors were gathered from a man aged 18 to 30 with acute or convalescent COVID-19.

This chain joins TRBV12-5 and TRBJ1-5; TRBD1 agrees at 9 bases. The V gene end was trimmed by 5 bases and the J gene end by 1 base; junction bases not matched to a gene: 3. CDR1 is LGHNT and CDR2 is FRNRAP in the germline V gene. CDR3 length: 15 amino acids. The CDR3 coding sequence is TGTGCTAGTGGTCCTGGGACAGGGAGCAATCAGCCCCAGCATTTT. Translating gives CASGPGTGSNQPQHF.

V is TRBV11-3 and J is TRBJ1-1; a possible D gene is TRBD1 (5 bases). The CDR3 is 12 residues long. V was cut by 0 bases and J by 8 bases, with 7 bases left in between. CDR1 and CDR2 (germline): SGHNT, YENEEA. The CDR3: CASSLDRTEAFF. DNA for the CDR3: TGTGCCAGCAGCTTAGATCGGACAGAAGCTTTCTTT.

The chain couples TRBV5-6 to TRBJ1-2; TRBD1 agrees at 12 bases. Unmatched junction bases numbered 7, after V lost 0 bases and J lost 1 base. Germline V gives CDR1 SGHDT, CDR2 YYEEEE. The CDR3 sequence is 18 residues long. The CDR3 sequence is CASSLGRDRGRVNYGYTF. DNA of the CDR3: TGTGCCAGCAGCTTGGGTCGGGACAGGGGGCGCGTTAACTATGGCTACACCTTC.

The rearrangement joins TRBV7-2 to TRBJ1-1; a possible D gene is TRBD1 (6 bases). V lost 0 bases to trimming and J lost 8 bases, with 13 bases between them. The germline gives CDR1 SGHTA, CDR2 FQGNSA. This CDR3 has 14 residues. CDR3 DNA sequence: TGTGCCAGCAGCTTAGCATCGGGGACATTGGAAGCTTTCTTT. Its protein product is CASSLASGTLEAFF. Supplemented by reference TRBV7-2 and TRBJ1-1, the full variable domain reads GAGVSQSPSNKVTEKGKDVELRCDPISGHTALYWYRQSLGQGLEFLIYFQGNSAPDKSGLPSDRFSAERTGGSVSTLTIQRTQQEDSAVYLCASSLASGTLEAFFGQGTRLTVV.

CDR3 residues: CASSPSQSHRGNYGYTF. In DNA, the CDR3 is TGTGCCAGCAGCCCTAGTCAGTCCCACAGGGGTAACTATGGCTACACCTTC. The V and J genes are TRBV7-9 and TRBJ1-2; 7 bases agree with TRBD1. Germline loops: CDR1 SEHNR, CDR2 FQNEAQ (reference sequence). The CDR3 runs 17 residues. V was pared by 5 bases and J by 1 base, with 13 bases of the junction left unmatched.

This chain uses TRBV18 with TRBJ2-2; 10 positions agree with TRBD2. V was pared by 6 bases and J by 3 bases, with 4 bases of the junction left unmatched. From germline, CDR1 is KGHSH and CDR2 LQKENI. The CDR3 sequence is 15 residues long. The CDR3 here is CASSPLAGDTGELFF. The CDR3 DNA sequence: TGTGCCAGCTCTCCCCTAGCGGGGGACACCGGGGAGCTGTTTTTT.

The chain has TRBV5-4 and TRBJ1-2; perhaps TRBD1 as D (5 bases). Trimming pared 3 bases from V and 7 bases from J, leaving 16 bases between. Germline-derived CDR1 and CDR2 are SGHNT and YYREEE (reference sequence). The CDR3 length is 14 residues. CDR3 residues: CASSWVGGSSGYTF. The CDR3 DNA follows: TGTGCCAGCAGCTGGGTGGGGGGGTCGAGTGGCTACACCTTC.

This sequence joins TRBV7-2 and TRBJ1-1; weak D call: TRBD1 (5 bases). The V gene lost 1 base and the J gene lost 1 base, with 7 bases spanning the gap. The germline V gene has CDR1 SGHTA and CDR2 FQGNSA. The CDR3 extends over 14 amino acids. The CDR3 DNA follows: TGTGCCAGCAGCTTAGACGGACAGAACACTGAAGCTTTCTTT. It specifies CASSLDGQNTEAFF.

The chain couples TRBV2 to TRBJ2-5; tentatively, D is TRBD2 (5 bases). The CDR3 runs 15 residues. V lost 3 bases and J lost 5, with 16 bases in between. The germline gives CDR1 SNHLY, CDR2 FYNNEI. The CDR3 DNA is TGTGCCAGCAGTGAGTTCCTAGCATCGGGGGAGACCCAGTACTTC. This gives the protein CASSEFLASGETQYF.

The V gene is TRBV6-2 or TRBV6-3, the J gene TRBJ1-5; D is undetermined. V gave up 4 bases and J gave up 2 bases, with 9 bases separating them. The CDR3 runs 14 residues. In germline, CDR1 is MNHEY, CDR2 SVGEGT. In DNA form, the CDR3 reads TGTGCCAGCAGTTCGGTCGGTGGCAATCAGCCCCAGCATTTT. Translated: CASSSVGGNQPQHF.

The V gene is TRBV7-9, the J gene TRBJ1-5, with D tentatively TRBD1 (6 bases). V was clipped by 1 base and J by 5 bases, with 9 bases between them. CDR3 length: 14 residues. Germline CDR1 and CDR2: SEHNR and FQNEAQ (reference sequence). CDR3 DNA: TGTGCCAGCAGCTTAGGAGGGGGGGATCAGCCCCAGCATTTT. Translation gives CASSLGGGDQPQHF.

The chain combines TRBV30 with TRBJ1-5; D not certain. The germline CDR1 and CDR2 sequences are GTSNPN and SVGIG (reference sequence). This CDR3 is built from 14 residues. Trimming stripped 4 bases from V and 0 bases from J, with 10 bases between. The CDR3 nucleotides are TGTGCCTGGACACGGGGATCTAGCAATCAGCCCCAGCATTTT. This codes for CAWTRGSSNQPQHF.

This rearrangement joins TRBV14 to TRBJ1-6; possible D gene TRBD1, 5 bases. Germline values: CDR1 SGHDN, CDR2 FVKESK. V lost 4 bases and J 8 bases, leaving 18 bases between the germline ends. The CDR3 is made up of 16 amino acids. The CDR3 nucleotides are TGTGCCAGCAGCCGAACCCGTGGGGGGTTTGATTCACCCCTCCACTTT. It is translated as CASSRTRGGFDSPLHF. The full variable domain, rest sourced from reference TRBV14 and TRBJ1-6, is EAGVTQFPSHSVIEKGQTVTLRCDPISGHDNLYWYRRVMGKEIKFLLHFVKESKQDESGMPNNRFLAERTGGTYSTLKVQPAELEDSGVYFCASSRTRGGFDSPLHFGNGTRLTVT.

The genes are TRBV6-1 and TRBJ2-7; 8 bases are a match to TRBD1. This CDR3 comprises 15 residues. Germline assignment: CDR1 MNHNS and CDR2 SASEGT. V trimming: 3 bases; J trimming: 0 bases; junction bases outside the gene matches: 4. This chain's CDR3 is CASSDRGQGSYEQYF. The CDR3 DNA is TGTGCCAGCAGTGATAGAGGACAGGGCTCCTACGAGCAGTACTTC.

CDR3 bases: TGTGCCAGCAGCGTAGTTAGCAAGCGGGGCCCCCTCTTGAACACCGGGGAGCTGTTTTTT. Translating gives CASSVVSKRGPLLNTGELFF. The chain is built from TRBV9 and TRBJ2-2; 7 bases match TRBD2. Germline CDR1 reads SGDLS; CDR2 reads YYNGEE. J was trimmed by 1 base and V by 0 bases; bases with no gene match: 15. The CDR3 length is 20 residues.

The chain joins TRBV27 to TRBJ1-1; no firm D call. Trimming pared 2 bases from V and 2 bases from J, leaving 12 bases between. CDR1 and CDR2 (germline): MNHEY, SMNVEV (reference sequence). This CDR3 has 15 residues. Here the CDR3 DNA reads TGTGCCAGCAGTTTAGAACCCACAGCCAACACTGAAGCTTTCTTT. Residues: CASSLEPTANTEAFF.

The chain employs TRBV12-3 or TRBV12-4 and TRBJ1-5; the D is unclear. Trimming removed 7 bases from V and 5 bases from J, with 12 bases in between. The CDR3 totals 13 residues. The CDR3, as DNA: TGTGCCAGCATTGACATTGAAGATCAGCCCCAGCATTTT. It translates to CASIDIEDQPQHF.

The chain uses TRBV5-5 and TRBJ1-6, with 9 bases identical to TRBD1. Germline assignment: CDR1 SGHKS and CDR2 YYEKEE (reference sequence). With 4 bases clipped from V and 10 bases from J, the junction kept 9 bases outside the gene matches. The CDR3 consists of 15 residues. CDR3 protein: CASSPGTGSGSPLHF. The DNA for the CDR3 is TGTGCCAGCAGCCCCGGGACAGGGAGCGGCTCACCCCTCCACTTT.

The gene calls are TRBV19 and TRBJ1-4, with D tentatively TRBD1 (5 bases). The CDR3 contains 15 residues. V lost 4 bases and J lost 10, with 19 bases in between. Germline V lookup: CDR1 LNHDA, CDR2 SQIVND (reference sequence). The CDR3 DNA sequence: TGTGCCAGTAGTACGCGGGACTCCGGCCAACGAAAACTGTTTTTT. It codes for CASSTRDSGQRKLFF.

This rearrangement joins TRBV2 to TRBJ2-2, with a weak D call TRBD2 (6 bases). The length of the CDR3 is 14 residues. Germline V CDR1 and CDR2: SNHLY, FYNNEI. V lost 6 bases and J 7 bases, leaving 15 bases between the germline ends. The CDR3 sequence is CASRGGVYGGELFF. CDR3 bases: TGTGCCAGCAGGGGCGGGGTTTATGGCGGGGAGCTGTTTTTT. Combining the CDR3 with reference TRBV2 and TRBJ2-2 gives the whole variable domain EPEVTQTPSHQVTQMGQEVILRCVPISNHLYFYWYRQILGQKVEFLVSFYNNEISEKSEIFDDQFSVERPDGSNFTLKIRSTKLEDSAMYFCASRGGVYGGELFFGEGSRLTVL.

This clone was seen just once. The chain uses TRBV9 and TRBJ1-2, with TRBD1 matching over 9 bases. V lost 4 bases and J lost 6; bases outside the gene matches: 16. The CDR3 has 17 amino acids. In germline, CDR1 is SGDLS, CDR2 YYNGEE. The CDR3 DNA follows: TGTGCCAGCAGCCCCACAGGGGGCGCCCGCTTTGGGGATGGCTACACCTTC. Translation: CASSPTGGARFGDGYTF. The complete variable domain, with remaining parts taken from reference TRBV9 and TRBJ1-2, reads DSGVTQTPKHLITATGQRVTLRCSPRSGDLSVYWYQQSLDQGLQFLIQYYNGEERAKGNILERFSAQQFPDLHSELNLSSLELGDSALYFCASSPTGGARFGDGYTFGSGTRLTVV.

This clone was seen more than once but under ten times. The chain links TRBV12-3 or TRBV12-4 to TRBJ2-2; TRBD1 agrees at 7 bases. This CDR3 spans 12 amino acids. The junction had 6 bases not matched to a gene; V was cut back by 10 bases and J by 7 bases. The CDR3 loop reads CATQGPGGELFF. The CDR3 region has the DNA TGTGCCACACAGGGGCCGGGCGGGGAGCTGTTTTTT.